The clone carrying this TCR beta chain was detected many times. These data originate in a study of molecular identifiers for immune sequencing clone quantification. One entry per CDR3 protein results from TCRdb running MiXCR on the PCR reads. In the table there are approximately 97,000 distinct CDR3 sequences, approximately 24% of which are singletons. CDR3 length: 16 residues. Germline CDR1 reads SGHTA; CDR2 reads FQGNSA. The V segment lost 3 bases and the J segment 6 bases; nucleotides outside the gene matches: 13. This TCR derives from a human donor in good health. Some libraries in this study had Jurkat cell RNA spiked in. The chain uses TRBV7-2 and TRBJ2-7; 8 bases align to TRBD2. Sequencing was done on a sample of naive CD8+ T cells from blood, with Jurkat cell RNA spiked in. Subset given: FACS-sorted CD8+CD4-CCR7+CD45RA+ naive T cells. CDR3 DNA sequence: TGTGCCAGCAGCTTCTTCCCGGGCGGGAGGAACCCCGAGCAGTACTTC. This codes for CASSFFPGGRNPEQYF.